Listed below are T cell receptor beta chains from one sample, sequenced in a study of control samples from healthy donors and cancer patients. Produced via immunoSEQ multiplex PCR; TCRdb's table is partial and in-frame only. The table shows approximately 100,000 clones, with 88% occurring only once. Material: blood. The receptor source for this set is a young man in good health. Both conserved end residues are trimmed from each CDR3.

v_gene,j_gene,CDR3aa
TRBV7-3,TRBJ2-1,ASSVQVQGEQF
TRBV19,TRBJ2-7,ASSIYPGPYEQY
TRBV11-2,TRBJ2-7,ASSHSFVSYEQY
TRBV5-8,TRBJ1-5,ASSLGGYRNQPQH
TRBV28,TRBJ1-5,ASSFGQGKESRQPQH
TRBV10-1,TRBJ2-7,ASSDWRGEQY
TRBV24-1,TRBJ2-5,ATSDWTSEFHTQY
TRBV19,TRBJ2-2,ASSISLAGTTTGELF
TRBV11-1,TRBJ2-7,ASSGNRREQY
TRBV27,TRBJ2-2,ASSPWVPNTGELF
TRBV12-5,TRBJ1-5,ASGTNAGYQPQH
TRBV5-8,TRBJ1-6,ASSFVQGVTYNSPLH
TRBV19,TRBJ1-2,ASSGQTANYGYT
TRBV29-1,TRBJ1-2,SVPPGQQGPGYT
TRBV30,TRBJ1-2,AWARTGGQHYGYT
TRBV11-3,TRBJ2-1,ASSLERVYNEQF
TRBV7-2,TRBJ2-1,ASSPRVSPYNEQF
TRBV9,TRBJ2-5,ASSTRDRFPQETQY
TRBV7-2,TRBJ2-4,ASSFAQGGAKNIQY
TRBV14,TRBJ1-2,ASSQRGYGYT
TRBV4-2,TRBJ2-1,ASSQGGNEQF
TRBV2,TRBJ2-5,ASSGDGSRETQY
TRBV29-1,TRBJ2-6,SVGQVLRGGANVLT
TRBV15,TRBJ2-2,ATSRDGDVIARGELF
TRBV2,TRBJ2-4,ASSLQGLLAKNIQY
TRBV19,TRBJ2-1,ASSIGRSSGRANSYNEQF
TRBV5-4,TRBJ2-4,ASSSGTAYQY
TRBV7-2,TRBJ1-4,ASSLNLWRATNEKLF
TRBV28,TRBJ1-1,ASSFRPIPANTEAF
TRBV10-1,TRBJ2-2,ASNTGGNTGELF
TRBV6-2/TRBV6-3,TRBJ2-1,ASSPLTSGRAFSSYNEQF
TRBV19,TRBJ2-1,ASSTTSGRADEQF
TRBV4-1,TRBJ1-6,ASSPPAGGYSPLY
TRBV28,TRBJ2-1,ASGTSAFRSEQF
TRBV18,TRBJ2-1,ASSPWLAGSSEQF
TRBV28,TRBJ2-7,ASSLLSGRLLSSYEQY
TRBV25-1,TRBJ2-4,ASSDGRTANIQY
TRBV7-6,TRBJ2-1,ASSLSGRGQGYNEQF
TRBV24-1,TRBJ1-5,ATSDLGQPQH
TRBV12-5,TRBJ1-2,ASGLNRDGYT
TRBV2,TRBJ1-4,ASMGQGAANEKLF
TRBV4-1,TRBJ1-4,ASSQEGQPKPNEKLF
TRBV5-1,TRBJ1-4,ASSFRTGGNGKLF
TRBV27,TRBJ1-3,ASSLSADSGNTIY
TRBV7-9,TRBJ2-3,ASSSGIQPTDTQY
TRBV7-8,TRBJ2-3,ASSLELAVDTQY
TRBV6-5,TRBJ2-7,ASNYAGSGYEQY
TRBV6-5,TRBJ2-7,ASSYPYYVHEQY
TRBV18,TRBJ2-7,ASSPGTDNEQY
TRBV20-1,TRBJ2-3,SASGWQATDTQY
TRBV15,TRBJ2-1,ATSPTGFYNEQF